This T cell receptor beta chain was documented in a study of human T cells and chemical hapten exposure listed by TCRdb under 2021. With regard to the full study: For sensitization, 2% DPC in acetone was applied to a 2 cm by 2 cm area of upper inner arm skin. Under 30 alopecia patients gave blood for TCR sequencing at one to four time points (pre-sensitization, 2, 6 and 24 weeks). Blood samples were taken from patients before sensitization (week 0) and at 2, 6 and about 24 weeks after DPC sensitization. Weekly therapeutic DPC doses were additionally applied to the scalp of patients throughout the approximately 23-week study period. Peripheral blood TCR repertoire changes were tracked in vivo in alopecia patients during primary and secondary sensitization to the hapten diphenylcyclopropenone (DPC). Patch testing on the upper back used Finn chambers containing 0.01% DPC, with scoring done after 6 days according to International Contact Dermatitis Research Group standards. Most of the patients in the cohort were female, and the cohort covered alopecia areata with under or over 50% scalp involvement, alopecia totalis and alopecia universalis. The libraries were sequenced as a pool, and the TCR yield per sample differed mostly because of small variations in library volumes within the pool. Study-wide findings and limitations: DPC sensitization did not change how many TCRs were above 1 in 1000 frequency, and no evidence was found of alterations in global repertoire structure. Repeated subsampling changed both the strength of the expansion versus patch-test correlation and the threshold at which the correlation became significant. A positive correlation was found between the number of PT1 expanded TCRs and patch test score, with significance reached at thresholds 8, 16 and 32 but not 4. All patients had alopecia, a presumed autoimmune disease, so their immune response might differ from that of healthy individuals. Significantly more large CDR3 similarity clusters were formed by expanded TCRs than by pre-sensitization or healthy control sets, consistent with antigen-driven responses.

The sample's time point label, decoded: patch test 1, 2 weeks after DPC sensitization. Sample treatment or condition, as interpreted from the label and publication: therapeutic diphenylcyclopropenone sensitization with weekly scalp DPC. Blood at each patch-test visit was drawn before the patch test was applied. To be eligible, patients had to be aged 18 to 70, diagnosed with alopecia and judged suitable for DPC therapy, while pregnant patients were excluded. Total RNA was isolated from unfractionated whole blood collected in Tempus Blood RNA tubes. Based on the germline V gene, the CDR1 and CDR2 sequences are SGHRS and YFSETQ. The junction carries 8 bases between V and J, which are trimmed by 4 bases and 0 bases respectively. Inclusive of the bounding cysteine and phenylalanine, the CDR3 is 14 residues long. CDR3 DNA is the only sequence kept; it has 42 bases, read in frame from the first base. This clonotype was seen ten or more times. This clone's antigen is unknown. The record has no base qualities; no much larger clone is one base away.

The library was prepared using RACE. The instrument given in TCRdb is NextSeq 500. Library preparation attached unique molecular identifiers to individual cDNA molecules for quantitative, reproducible TCR counting. For every blood RNA sample, sequencing covered both the TCR alpha and TCR beta chains. Per the source publication's procedure: Samples had a median of approximately 93,000 TCRs, with a range from about 20,000 to 690,600. The Decombinator software suite was used to annotate the V, J and CDR3 of the TCR reads. For PS versus PT1 abundance plots, all samples were subsampled to the same number of TCRs (28,000). TCRs were defined as expanded if absent before sensitization and observed at least eight times at the 2-week time point. TCRdb ran its own pipeline on the public reads, namely fastp trimming at Q25 and MiXCR clone calling, and kept in-frame beta chains. Identical CDR3 protein sequences are pooled into one entry, listed with their most common genes and DNA. V and J calls and clone size were set by TCRdb, not the authors. This sample holds 71,000 or so distinct CDR3 sequences; around 9.5% were observed only once. The ten top clones hold 3.3% of the sample.

The receptor was derived from a woman aged 40 to 50 with alopecia areata. Some clones in this sample may be carry-over from other donors' samples. Here the chain combines TRBV5-1 and TRBJ1-3, with TRBD1 as a weak D call on 5 bases. The source material was whole blood, sampled in connection with sensitization to the hapten diphenylcyclopropenone (DPC). For the CDR3, the sequence is CASSGGVSGNTIYF. The nucleotide sequence reads as follows: TGCGCCAGCAGCGGAGGGGTCTCTGGAAACACCATATATTTT.